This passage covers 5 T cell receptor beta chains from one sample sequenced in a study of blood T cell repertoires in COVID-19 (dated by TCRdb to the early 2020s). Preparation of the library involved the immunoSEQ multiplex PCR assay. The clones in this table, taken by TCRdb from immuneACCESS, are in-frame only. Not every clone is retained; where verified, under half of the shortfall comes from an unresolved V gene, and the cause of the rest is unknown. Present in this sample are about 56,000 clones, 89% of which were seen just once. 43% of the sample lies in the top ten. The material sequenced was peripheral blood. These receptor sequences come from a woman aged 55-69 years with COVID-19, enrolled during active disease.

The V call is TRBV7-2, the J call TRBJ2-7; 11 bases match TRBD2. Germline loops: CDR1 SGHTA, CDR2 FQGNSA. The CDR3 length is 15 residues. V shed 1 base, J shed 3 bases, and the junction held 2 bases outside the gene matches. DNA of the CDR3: TGTGCCAGCAGCTTAGGACTAGCGGGAAGCTACGAGCAGTACTTC. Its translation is CASSLGLAGSYEQYF. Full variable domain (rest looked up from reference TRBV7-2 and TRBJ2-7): GAGVSQSPSNKVTEKGKDVELRCDPISGHTALYWYRQSLGQGLEFLIYFQGNSAPDKSGLPSDRFSAERTGGSVSTLTIQRTQQEDSAVYLCASSLGLAGSYEQYFGPGTRLTVT.

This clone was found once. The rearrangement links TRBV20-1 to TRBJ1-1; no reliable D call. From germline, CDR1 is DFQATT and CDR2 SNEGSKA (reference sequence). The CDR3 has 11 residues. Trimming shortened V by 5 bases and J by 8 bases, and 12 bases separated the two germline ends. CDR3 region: CSALGPLEAFF. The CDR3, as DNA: TGCAGTGCTCTGGGCCCCTTGGAAGCTTTCTTT.

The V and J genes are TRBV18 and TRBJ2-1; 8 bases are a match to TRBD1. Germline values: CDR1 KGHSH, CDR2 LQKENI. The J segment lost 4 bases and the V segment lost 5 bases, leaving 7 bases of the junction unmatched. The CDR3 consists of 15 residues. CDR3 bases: TGTGCCAGCTCAGGACGACAGGGGATTTACAATGAGCAGTTCTTC. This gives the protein CASSGRQGIYNEQFF.

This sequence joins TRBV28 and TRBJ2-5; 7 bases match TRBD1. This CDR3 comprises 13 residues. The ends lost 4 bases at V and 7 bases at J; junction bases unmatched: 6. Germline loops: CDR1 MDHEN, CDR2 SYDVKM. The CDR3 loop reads CASSSTGVTTQYF. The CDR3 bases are TGTGCCAGCAGTTCCACAGGGGTTACGACCCAGTACTTC.

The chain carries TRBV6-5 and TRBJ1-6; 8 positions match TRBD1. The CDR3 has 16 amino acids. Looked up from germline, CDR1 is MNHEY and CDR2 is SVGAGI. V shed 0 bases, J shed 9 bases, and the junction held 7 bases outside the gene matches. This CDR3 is CASSYSKATGASPLHF. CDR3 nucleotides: TGTGCCAGCAGTTACTCGAAGGCGACAGGGGCTTCACCCCTCCACTTT.